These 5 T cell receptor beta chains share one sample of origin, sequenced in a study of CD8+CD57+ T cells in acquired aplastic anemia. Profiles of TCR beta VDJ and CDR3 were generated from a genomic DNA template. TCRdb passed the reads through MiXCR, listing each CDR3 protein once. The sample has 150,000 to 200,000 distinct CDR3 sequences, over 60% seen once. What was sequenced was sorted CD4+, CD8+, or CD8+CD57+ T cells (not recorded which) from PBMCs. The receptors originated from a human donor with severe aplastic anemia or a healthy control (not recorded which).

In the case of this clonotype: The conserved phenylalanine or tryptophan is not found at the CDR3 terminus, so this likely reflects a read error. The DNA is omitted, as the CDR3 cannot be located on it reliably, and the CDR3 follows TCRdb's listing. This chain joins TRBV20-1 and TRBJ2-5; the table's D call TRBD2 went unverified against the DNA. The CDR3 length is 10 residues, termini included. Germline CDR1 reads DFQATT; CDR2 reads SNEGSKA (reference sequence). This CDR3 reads CSARTSGGQG.

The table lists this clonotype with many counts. In DNA, the CDR3 is TGTGCCACCAGTGATTTGTCCAGCGGCCGCACAGATACGCAGTATTTT. This gives the protein CATSDLSSGRTDTQYF. The chain couples TRBV24-1 to TRBJ2-3, with D tentatively TRBD2 (5 bases). Per germline, CDR1 KGHDR and CDR2 SFDVKD. Trimming stripped 0 bases from V and 1 base from J, with 10 bases between. The CDR3 extends over 16 amino acids.

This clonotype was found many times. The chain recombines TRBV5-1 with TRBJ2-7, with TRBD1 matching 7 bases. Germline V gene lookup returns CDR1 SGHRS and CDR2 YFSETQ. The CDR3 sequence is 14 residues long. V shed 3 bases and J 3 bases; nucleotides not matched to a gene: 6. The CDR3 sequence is CASSYLTGIYEQYF. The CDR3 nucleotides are TGCGCCAGCAGCTACCTGACAGGGATCTACGAGCAGTACTTC.

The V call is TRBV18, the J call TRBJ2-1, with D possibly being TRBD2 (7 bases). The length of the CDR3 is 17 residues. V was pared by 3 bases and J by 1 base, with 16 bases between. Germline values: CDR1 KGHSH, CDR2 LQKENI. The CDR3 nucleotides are TGTGCCAGCTCACCGGAAGTGGGGGGGCCGTCCTACAATGAGCAGTTCTTC. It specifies CASSPEVGGPSYNEQFF.

As DNA, the CDR3 is TGTGCCATCAGTGAGGAGACAGGGAGAAACACTGAAGCTTTCTTT. Translating it yields CAISEETGRNTEAFF. The genes are TRBV10-3 and TRBJ1-1; 7 bases are a match to TRBD1. With V trimmed by 2 bases and J by 2 bases, 5 bases remained unmatched. Germline V gives CDR1 ENHRY, CDR2 SYGVKD. The CDR3 extends over 15 amino acids.